In its sample, the clone carrying this TCR beta chain was seen once. Both 60 Vbeta primers and 13 Jbeta primers went into the PCR. Clones were sequenced by immunoSEQ multiplex PCR, and TCRdb holds only the in-frame ones, with some missing. The sample has about 190,000 clones; around four fifths are singletons. The data derive from a study of cytomegalovirus exposure and HLA in healthy donors. CDR1 is SGHDT and CDR2 is YYEEEE in the germline V gene. Trimming removed 7 bases at V and 6 bases at J, with 20 bases between. The CDR3 is made up of 14 amino acids. The chain joins TRBV5-6 to TRBJ2-7; TRBD2 is a possible D gene (5 bases). Material: PBMCs. The clonotype originates from a man aged 40-49 years in good health and CMV-seropositive. The CDR3 spells CASPRRAPPGEQYF. The CDR3 DNA reads as TGTGCCAGCCCCCGGCGGGCCCCTCCTGGCGAGCAGTACTTC.